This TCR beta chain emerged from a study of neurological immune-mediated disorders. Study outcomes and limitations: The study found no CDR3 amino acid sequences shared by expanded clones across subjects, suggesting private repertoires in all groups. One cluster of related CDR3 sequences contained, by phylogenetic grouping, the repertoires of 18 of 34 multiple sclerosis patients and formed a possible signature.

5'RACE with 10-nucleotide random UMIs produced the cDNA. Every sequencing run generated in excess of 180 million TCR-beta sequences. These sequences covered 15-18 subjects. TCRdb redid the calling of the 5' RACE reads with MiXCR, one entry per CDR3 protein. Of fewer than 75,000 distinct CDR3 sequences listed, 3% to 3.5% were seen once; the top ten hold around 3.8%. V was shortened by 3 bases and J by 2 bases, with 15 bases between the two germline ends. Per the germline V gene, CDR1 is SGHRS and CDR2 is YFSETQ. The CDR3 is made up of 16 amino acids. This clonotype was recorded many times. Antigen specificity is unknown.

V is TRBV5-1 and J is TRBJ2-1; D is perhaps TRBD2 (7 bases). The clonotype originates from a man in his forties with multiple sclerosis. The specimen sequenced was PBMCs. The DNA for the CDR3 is TGCGCCAGCAGCTGGGGGGGCGGGAACACCTACAATGAGCAGTTCTTC. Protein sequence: CASSWGGGNTYNEQFF.